The subject of this entry is one TCR beta chain. This entry comes from a study of blood T cell repertoires in COVID-19. Study overall: The United States, Italy and Spain supplied acute and convalescent COVID-19 samples. PBMCs, B-cell-depleted T cells, or T cells provided the cDNA or gDNA that made up the material.

The germline gives CDR1 MDHEN, CDR2 SYDVKM. Trimming cost V 7 bases and J 8 bases, with 23 bases left between them. The CDR3 has 16 residues. The method was immunoSEQ multiplex PCR; TCRdb's version includes in-frame clones alone and lacks a portion of them. The sample records some 210,000 clones, about 83% being singletons. Sequencing input: peripheral blood. The sequence came from a woman between 50 and 59 years old with active or convalescent COVID-19. The V gene is TRBV28, the J gene TRBJ1-4; unclear D gene. The CDR3 spells CASIHSTPPGNEKLFF. Here the CDR3 DNA reads TGTGCCAGCATTCATTCTACACCCCCGGGGAACGAAAAACTGTTTTTT.